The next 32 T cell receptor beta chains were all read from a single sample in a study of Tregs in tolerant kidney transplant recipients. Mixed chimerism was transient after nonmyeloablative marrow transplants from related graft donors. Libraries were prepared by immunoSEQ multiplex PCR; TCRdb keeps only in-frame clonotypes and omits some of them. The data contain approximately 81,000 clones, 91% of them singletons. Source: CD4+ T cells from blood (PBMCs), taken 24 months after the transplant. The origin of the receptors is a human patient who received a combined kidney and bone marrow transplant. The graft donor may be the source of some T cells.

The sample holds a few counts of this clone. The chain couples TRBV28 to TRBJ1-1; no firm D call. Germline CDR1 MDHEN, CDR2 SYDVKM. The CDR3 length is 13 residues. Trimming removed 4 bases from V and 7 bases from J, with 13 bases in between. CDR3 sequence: CASSSTESDEAFF. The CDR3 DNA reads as TGTGCCAGCAGTTCTACAGAATCGGATGAAGCTTTCTTT.

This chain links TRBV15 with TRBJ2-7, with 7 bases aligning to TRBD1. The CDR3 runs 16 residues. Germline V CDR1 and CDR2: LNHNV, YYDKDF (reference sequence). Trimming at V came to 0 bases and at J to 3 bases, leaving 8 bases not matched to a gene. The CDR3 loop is CATSRDTQGVFYEQYF. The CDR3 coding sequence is TGTGCCACCAGCAGAGATACCCAGGGGGTATTCTACGAGCAGTACTTC.

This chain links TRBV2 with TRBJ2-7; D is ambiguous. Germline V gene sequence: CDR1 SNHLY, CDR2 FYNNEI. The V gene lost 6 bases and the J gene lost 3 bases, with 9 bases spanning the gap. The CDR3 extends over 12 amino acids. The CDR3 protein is CASRGDVYEQYF. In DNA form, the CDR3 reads TGTGCCAGCAGGGGCGACGTCTACGAGCAGTACTTC.

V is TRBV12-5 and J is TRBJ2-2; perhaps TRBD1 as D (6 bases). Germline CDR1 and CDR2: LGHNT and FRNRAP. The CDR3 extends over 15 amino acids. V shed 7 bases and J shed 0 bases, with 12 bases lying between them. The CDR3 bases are TGTGCTAGTGATTGGGGGCGTACGAACACCGGGGAGCTGTTTTTT. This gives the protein CASDWGRTNTGELFF.

Written as DNA, the CDR3 is TGTGCCAGCAGCTTGGCCGGCAGGAGGACCGGAGGTTCACCCCTCCACTTT. Encoded protein: CASSLAGRRTGGSPLHF. V gene TRBV5-5 combines with J gene TRBJ1-6; no clear D gene. The CDR3 is 17 amino acids. Trimming stripped 0 bases from V and 9 bases from J, with 19 bases between. Per the germline V gene, CDR1 is SGHKS and CDR2 is YYEKEE (reference sequence).

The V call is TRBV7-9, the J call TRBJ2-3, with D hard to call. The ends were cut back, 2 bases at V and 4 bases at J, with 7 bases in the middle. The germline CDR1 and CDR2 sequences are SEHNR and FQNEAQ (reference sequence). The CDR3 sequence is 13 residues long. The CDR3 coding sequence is TGTGCCAGCAGCTTACAGTCTTCAGATACGCAGTATTTT. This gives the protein CASSLQSSDTQYF.

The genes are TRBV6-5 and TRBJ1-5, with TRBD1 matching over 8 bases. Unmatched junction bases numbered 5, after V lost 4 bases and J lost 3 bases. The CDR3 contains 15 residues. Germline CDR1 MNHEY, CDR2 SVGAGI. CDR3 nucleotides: TGTGCCAGCAGTTTGACAGGGGCGGCCAATCAGCCCCAGCATTTT. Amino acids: CASSLTGAANQPQHF.

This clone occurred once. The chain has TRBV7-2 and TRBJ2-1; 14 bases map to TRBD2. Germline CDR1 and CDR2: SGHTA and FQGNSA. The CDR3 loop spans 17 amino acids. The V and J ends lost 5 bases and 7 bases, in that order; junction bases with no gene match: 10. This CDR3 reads CASSIRLAGGGKNEQFF. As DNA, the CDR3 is TGTGCCAGCAGCATTAGACTAGCGGGAGGGGGAAAGAATGAGCAGTTCTTC. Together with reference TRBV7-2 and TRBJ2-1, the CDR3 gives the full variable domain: GAGVSQSPSNKVTEKGKDVELRCDPISGHTALYWYRQSLGQGLEFLIYFQGNSAPDKSGLPSDRFSAERTGGSVSTLTIQRTQQEDSAVYLCASSIRLAGGGKNEQFFGPGTRLTVL.

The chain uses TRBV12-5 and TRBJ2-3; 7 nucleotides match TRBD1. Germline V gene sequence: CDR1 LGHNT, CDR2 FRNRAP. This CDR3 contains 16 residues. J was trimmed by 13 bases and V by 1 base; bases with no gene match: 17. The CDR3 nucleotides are TGTGCTAGTGGTTTGGCCCAGACAGGGCGATCCGTACTAGAGTATTTT. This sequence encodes CASGLAQTGRSVLEYF.

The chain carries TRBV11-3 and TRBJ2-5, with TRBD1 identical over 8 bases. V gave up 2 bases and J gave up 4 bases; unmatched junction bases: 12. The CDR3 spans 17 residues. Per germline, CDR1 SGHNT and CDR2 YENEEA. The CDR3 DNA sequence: TGTGCCAGCAGCTTACGTACAGGGGGGATTCTTCGAGAGACCCAGTACTTC. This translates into CASSLRTGGILRETQYF. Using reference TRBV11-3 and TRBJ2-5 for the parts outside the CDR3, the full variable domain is EAGVVQSPRYKIIEKKQPVAFWCNPISGHNTLYWYLQNLGQGPELLIRYENEEAVDDSQLPKDRFSAERLKGVDSTLKIQPAELGDSAVYLCASSLRTGGILRETQYFGPGTRLLVL.

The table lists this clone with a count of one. DNA of the CDR3: TGTGCCAGCAGCTCTGGGACTAGCCTTAATTACGAGCAGTACTTC. Amino acid sequence: CASSSGTSLNYEQYF. The rearrangement links TRBV7-9 to TRBJ2-7, with TRBD2 identical over 9 bases. V shed 4 bases, J shed 4 bases, and the junction held 8 bases outside the gene matches. Germline loops: CDR1 SEHNR, CDR2 FQNEAQ (reference sequence). CDR3 length: 15 residues.

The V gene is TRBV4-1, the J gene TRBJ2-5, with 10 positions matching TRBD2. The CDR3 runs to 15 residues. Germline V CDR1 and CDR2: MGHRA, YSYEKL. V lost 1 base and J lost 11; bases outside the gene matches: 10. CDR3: CASSQVSLAGVEQYF. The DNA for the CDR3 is TGCGCCAGCAGCCAAGTTAGTCTAGCGGGAGTTGAGCAGTACTTC.

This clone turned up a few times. The DNA of the CDR3 is TGTGCCAGTACCCGCGGTGTATCCACAGATACGCAGTATTTT. It translates to CASTRGVSTDTQYF. The rearrangement joins TRBV19 to TRBJ2-3, with D uncertain. Trimming left V 7 bases short and J 2 bases short, with 13 bases between. CDR1 LNHDA and CDR2 SQIVND come from the germline V gene (reference sequence). This CDR3 comprises 14 residues.

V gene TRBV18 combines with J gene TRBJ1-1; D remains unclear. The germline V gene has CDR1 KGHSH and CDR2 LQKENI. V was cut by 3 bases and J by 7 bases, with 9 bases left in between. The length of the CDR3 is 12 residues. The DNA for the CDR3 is TGTGCCAGCTCACCCGGTGAACTTGAAGCTTTCTTT. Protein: CASSPGELEAFF. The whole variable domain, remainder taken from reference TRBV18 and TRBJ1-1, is NAGVMQNPRHLVRRRGQEARLRCSPMKGHSHVYWYRQLPEEGLKFMVYLQKENIIDESGMPKERFSAEFPKEGPSILRIQQVVRGDSAAYFCASSPGELEAFFGQGTRLTVV.

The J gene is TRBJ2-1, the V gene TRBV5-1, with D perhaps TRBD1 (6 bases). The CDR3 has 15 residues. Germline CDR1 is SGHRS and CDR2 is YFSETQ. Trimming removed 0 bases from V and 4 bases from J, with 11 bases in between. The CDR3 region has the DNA TGCGCCAGCAGCTTGGAGGCCGGGACATACAATGAGCAGTTCTTC. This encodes CASSLEAGTYNEQFF. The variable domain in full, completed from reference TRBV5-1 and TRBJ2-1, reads KAGVTQTPRYLIKTRGQQVTLSCSPISGHRSVSWYQQTPGQGLQFLFEYFSETQRNKGNFPGRFSGRQFSNSRSEMNVSTLELGDSALYLCASSLEAGTYNEQFFGPGTRLTVL.

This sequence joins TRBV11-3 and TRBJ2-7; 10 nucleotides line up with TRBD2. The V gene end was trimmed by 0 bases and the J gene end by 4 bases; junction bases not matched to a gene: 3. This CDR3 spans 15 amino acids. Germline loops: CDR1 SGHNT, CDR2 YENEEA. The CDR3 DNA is TGTGCCAGCAGCTTAGAGGCTAGCGGGAGATACGAGCAGTACTTC. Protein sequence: CASSLEASGRYEQYF.

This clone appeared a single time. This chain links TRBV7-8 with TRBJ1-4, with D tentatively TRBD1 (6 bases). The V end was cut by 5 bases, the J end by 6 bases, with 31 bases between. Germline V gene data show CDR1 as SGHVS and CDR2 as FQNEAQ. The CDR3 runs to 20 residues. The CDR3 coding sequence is TGTGCCAGCAGCCCGAAGCGGTTCGGGGGGGCCGAATTGGGGGATGAAAAACTGTTTTTT. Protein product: CASSPKRFGGAELGDEKLFF.

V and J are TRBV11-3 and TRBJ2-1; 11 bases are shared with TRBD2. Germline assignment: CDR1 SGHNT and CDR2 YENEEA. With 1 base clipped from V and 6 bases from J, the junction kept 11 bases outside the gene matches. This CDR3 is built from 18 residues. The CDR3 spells CASSLVPLRGLAVNEQFF. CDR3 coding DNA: TGTGCCAGCAGCTTAGTCCCTTTAAGGGGACTAGCGGTCAATGAGCAGTTCTTC.

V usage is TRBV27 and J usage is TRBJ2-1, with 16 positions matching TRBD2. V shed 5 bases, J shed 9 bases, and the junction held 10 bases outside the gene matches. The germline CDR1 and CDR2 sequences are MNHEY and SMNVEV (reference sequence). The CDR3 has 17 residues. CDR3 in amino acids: CASSIRGTSGGASEQFF. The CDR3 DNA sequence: TGTGCCAGCAGTATTCGCGGGACTAGCGGGGGGGCCAGTGAGCAGTTCTTC.

The CDR3 sequence: CASSALQETQYF. The DNA for the CDR3 is TGTGCCAGCAGTGCCCTACAAGAGACCCAGTACTTC. The rearrangement uses TRBV28 and TRBJ2-5, with no clear D. The CDR3 totals 12 residues. The V gene lost 5 bases and the J gene lost 2 bases, with 6 bases spanning the gap. In germline, CDR1 is MDHEN, CDR2 SYDVKM.

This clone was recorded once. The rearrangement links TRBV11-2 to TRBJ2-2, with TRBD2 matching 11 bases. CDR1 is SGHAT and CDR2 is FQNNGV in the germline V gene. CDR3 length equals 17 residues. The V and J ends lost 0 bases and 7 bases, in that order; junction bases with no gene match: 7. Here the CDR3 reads CASSLDILAGAIGELFF. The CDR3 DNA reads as TGTGCCAGCAGCTTAGATATACTAGCGGGAGCTATCGGGGAGCTGTTTTTT.

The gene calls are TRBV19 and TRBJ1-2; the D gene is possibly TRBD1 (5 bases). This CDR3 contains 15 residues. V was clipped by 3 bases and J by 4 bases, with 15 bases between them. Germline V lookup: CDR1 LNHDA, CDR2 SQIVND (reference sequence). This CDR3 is CASSMAGGAIYGYTF. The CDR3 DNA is TGTGCCAGTAGTATGGCCGGGGGTGCAATCTATGGCTACACCTTC.

The DNA of the CDR3 is TGCGCCAGCAGCCAAGTATGGGGGGGAATTAAAAACATTCAGTACTTC. Encoded protein: CASSQVWGGIKNIQYF. The chain has TRBV4-1 and TRBJ2-4, with 7 positions matching TRBD2. The V gene's germline CDR1 is MGHRA and CDR2 YSYEKL. The CDR3 is 16 residues long. Trimming at V came to 1 base and at J to 4 bases, leaving 7 bases not matched to a gene.

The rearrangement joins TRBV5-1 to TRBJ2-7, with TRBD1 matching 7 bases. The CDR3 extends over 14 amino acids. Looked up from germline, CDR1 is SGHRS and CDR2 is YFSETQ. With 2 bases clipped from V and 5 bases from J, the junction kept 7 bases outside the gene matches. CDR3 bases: TGCGCCAGCAGCTTACAGAGGGGGCCAGACGAGCAGTACTTC. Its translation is CASSLQRGPDEQYF.

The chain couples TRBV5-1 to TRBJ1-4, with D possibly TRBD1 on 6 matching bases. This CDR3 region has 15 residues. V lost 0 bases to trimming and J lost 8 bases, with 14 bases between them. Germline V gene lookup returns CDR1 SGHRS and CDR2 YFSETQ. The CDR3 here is CASSLAWGLGEKLFF. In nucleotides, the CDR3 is TGCGCCAGCAGCTTGGCTTGGGGGCTAGGGGAAAAACTGTTTTTT.

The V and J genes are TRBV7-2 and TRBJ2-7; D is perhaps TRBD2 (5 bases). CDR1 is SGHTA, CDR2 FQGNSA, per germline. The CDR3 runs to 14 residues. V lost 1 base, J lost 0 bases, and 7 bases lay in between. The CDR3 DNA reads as TGTACCAGCAGCTTAGGGGCGGGCTCCTACGAGCAGTACTTC. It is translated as CTSSLGAGSYEQYF.

The CDR3 here is CASSIAAVEGTEAFF. Written as DNA, the CDR3 is TGTGCCAGTAGTATCGCCGCGGTAGAAGGCACTGAAGCTTTCTTT. This rearrangement joins TRBV19 to TRBJ1-1; D unclear. Germline lookup yields CDR1 LNHDA and CDR2 SQIVND (reference sequence). The CDR3 runs 15 residues. Trimming left V 3 bases short and J 4 bases short, with 15 bases between.

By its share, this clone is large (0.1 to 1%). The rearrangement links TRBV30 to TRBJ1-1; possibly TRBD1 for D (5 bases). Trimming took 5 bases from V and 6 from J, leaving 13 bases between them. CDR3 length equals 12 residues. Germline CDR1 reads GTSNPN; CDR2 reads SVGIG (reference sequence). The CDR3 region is CAWGRVGPEAFF. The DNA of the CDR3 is TGTGCCTGGGGGCGAGTGGGGCCTGAAGCTTTCTTT.

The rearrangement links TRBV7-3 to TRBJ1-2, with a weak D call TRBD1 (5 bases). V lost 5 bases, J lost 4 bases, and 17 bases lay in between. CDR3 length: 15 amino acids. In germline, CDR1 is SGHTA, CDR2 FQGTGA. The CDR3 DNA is TGTGCCAGCAGCGCCGGGGGACGGACGCGCTATGGCTACACCTTC. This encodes CASSAGGRTRYGYTF. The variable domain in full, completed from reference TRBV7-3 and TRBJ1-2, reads GAGVSQTPSNKVTEKGKYVELRCDPISGHTALYWYRQSLGQGPEFLIYFQGTGAADDSGLPNDRFFAVRPEGSVSTLKIQRTERGDSAVYLCASSAGGRTRYGYTFGSGTRLTVV.

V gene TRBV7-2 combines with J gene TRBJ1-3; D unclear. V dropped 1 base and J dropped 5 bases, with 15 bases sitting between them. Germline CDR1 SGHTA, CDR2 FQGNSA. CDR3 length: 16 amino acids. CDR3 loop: CASSLGVSVSRNTIYF. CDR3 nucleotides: TGTGCCAGCAGCTTAGGTGTTTCGGTTTCGAGAAACACCATATATTTT. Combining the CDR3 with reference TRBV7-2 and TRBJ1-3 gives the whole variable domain GAGVSQSPSNKVTEKGKDVELRCDPISGHTALYWYRQSLGQGLEFLIYFQGNSAPDKSGLPSDRFSAERTGGSVSTLTIQRTQQEDSAVYLCASSLGVSVSRNTIYFGEGSWLTVV.

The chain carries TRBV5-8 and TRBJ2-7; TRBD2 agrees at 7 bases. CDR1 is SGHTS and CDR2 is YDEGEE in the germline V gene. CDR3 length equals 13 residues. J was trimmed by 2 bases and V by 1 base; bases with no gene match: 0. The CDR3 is CASSLSGTYEQYF. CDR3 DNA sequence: TGTGCCAGCAGCTTGAGCGGGACCTACGAGCAGTACTTC.

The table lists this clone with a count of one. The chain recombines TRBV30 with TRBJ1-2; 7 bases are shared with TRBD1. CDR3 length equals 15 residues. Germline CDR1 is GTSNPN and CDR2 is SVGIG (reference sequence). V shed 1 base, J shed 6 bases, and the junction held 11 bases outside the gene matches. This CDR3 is CAWSETLTGKDGYTF. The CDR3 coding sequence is TGTGCCTGGAGTGAAACACTGACAGGGAAGGATGGCTACACCTTC.